This T cell receptor beta chain was sequenced during a study of molecular identifiers for immune sequencing clone quantification. Bulk TCR libraries were made with methods that had been previously described and with listed TCR primers. Each CDR3 protein is one row after TCRdb ran MiXCR on the PCR reads. In the table there are some 10,000 distinct CDR3 sequences, 15% to 20% of which are singletons. By share, this clonotype ranks as medium-sized. Its antigen is unknown. Isolation of naive CD8 T cells was achieved by sorting on a CD8+CD4-CCR7+CD45RA+ phenotype. Germline loops: CDR1 LGHNA, CDR2 YNFKEQ. The CDR3 is 11 amino acids. V lost 7 bases, J lost 6 bases, and 7 bases lay in between. Regarding the study as a whole: For highly expanded clones, sizes could be underestimated when identical TCR molecules share a barcode. A single cell's spiked Jurkat TCR RNA was reportedly detectable among fewer than 1.1 million naive cells.

Material for sequencing was naive CD8+ T cells from blood, with Jurkat cell RNA spiked in. Subset defined: FACS-sorted CD8+CD4-CCR7+CD45RA+ naive T cells. V gene TRBV4-2 combines with J gene TRBJ2-1; D is uncertain. The clonotype was recovered from a human donor in good health. Some libraries in this study had Jurkat cell RNA spiked in. The DNA of the CDR3 is TGTGCCAGCACGGATACCAATGAGCAGTTCTTC. Its protein product is CASTDTNEQFF.